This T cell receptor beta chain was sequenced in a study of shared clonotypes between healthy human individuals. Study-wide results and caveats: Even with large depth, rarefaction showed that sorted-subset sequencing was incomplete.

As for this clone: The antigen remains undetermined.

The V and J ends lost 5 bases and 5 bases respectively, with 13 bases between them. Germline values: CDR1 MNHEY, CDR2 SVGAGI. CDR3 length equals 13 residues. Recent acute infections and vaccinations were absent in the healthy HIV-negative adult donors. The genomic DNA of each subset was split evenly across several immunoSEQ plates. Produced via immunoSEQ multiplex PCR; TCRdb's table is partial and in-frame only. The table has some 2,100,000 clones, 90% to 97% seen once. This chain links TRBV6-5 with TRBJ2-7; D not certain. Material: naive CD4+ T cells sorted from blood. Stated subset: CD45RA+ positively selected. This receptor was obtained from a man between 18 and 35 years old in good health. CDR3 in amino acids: CASSKPNNHEQYF. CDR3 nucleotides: TGTGCCAGCAGTAAACCAAATAACCACGAGCAGTACTTC.